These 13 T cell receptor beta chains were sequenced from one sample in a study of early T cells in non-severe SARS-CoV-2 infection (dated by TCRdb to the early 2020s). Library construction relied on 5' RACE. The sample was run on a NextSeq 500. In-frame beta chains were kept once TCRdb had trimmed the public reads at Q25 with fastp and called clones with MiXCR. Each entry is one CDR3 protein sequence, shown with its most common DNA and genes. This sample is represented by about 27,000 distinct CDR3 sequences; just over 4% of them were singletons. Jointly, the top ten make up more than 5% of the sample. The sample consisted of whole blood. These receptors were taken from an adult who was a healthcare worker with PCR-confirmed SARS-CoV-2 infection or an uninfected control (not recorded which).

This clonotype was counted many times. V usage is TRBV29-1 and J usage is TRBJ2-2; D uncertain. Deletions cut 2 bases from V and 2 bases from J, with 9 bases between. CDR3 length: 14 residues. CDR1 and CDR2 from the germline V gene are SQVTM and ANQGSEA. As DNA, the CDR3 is TGCAGCGTTGAAATGTGGGGAAACACCGGGGAGCTGTTTTTT. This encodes CSVEMWGNTGELFF.

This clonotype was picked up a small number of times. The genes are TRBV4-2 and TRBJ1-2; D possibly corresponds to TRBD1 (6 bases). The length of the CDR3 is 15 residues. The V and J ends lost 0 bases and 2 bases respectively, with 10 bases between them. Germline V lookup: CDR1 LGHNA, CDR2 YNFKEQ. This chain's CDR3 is CASSQDWDKNYGYTF. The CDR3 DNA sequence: TGTGCCAGCAGCCAAGATTGGGACAAGAACTATGGCTACACCTTC.

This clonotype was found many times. CDR3 DNA: TGTGCCAGCAGCCCGAGGGAGGGTTTAGCGGGTTACTCCTACAATGAGCAGTTCTTC. Protein: CASSPREGLAGYSYNEQFF. This chain connects TRBV5-5 to TRBJ2-1, with 7 bases that match TRBD2. CDR3 length: 19 residues. The V segment lost 4 bases and the J segment 0 bases; nucleotides outside the gene matches: 16. Germline lookup yields CDR1 SGHKS and CDR2 YYEKEE (reference sequence).

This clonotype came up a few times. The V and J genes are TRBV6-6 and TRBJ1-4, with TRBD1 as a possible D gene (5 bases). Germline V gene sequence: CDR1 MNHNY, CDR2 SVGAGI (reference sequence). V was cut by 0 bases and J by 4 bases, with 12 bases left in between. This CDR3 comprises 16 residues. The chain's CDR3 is CASSYSTGGFNEKLFF. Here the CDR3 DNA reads TGTGCCAGCAGTTACTCAACGGGGGGGTTTAATGAAAAACTGTTTTTT.

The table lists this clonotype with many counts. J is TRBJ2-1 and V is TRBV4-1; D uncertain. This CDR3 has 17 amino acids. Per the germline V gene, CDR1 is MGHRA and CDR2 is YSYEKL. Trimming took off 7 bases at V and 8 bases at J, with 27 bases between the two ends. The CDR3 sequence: CASNPRPENPQVDEQFF. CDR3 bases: TGCGCCAGCAACCCTCGCCCGGAGAACCCTCAGGTAGATGAGCAGTTCTTC.

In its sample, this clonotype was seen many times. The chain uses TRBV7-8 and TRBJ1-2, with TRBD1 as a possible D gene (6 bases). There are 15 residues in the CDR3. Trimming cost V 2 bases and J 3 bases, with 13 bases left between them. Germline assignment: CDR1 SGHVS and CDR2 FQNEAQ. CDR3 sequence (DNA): TGTGCCAGCAGCTTAAACAGGGCCCCTTACTATGGCTACACCTTC. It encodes CASSLNRAPYYGYTF.

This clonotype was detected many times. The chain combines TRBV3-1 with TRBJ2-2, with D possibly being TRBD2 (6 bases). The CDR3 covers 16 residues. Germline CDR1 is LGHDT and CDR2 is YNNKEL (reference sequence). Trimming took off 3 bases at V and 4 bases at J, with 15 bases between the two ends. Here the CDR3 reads CASSHTGGESTGELFF. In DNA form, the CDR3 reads TGTGCCAGCAGCCATACTGGCGGGGAGAGCACCGGGGAGCTGTTTTTT. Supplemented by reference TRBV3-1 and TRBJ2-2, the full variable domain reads DTAVSQTPKYLVTQMGNDKSIKCEQNLGHDTMYWYKQDSKKFLKIMFSYNNKELIINETVPNRFSPKSPDKAHLNLHINSLELGDSAVYFCASSHTGGESTGELFFGEGSRLTVL.

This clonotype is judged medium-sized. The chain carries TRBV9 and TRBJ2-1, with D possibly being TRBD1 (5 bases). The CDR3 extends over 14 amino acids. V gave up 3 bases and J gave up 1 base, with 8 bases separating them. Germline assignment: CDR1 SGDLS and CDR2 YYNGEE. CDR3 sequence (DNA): TGTGCCAGCAGCGCCCGACAGTCCTACAATGAGCAGTTCTTC. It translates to CASSARQSYNEQFF.

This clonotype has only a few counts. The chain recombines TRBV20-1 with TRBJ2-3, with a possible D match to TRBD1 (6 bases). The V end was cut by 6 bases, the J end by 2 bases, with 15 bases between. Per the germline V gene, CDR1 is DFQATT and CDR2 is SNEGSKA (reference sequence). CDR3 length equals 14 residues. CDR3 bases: TGCAGTGCAAAAACCGGGACATCCACAGATACGCAGTATTTT. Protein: CSAKTGTSTDTQYF.

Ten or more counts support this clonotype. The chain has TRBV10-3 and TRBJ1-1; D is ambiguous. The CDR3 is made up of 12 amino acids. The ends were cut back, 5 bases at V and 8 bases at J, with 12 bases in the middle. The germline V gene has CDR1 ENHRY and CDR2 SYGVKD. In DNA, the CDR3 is TGTGCCATCAGTTATACACGGACGGAAGCTTTCTTT. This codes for CAISYTRTEAFF.

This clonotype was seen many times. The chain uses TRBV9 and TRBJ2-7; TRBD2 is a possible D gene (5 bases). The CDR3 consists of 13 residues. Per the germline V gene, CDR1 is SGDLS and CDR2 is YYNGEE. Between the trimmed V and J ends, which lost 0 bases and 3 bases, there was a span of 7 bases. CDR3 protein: CASSVAGSYEQYF. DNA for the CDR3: TGTGCCAGCAGCGTAGCGGGGAGCTACGAGCAGTACTTC.

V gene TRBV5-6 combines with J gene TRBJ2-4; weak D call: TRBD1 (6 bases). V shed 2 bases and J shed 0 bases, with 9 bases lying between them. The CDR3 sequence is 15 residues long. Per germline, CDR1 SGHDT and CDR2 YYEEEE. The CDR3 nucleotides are TGTGCCAGCAGCTTCAGACAGGTAGCCAAAAACATTCAGTACTTC. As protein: CASSFRQVAKNIQYF.

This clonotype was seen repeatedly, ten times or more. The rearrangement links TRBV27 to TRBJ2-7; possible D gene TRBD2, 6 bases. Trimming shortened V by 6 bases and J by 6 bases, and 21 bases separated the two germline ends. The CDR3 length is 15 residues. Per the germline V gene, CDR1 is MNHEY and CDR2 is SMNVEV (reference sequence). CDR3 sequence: CASSPRGPQDSEQYF. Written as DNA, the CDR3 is TGTGCCAGCAGCCCGCGGGGTCCCCAAGACTCCGAGCAGTACTTC.